What follows are 13 T cell receptor beta chains derived from one specimen sequenced in a study of T cells in Graves' hyperthyroidism and ophthalmopathy. The TCR beta CDR3 regions underwent amplification using RNA transcripts as the source. HTBI primers were used for first-round RT-PCR of the TCR CDR3. MiXCR was run by TCRdb on the multiplex PCR reads, yielding one entry per CDR3 protein. The sample includes roughly 650,000 distinct CDR3 sequences, about a sixth of them seen just once. Material: blood. The origin of the receptors is a woman aged 40 to 50 with Graves' ophthalmopathy.

This clonotype was picked up many times. The chain uses TRBV3-1 and TRBJ1-1; D is possibly TRBD1 (5 bases). The CDR3 loop spans 14 amino acids. CDR1 LGHDT and CDR2 YNNKEL come from the germline V gene (reference sequence). V was clipped by 3 bases and J by 6 bases, with 14 bases between them. The CDR3 here is CASSQLQGKAEAFF. In nucleotides, the CDR3 is TGTGCCAGCAGCCAGCTCCAGGGAAAAGCTGAAGCTTTCTTT. Supplemented by reference TRBV3-1 and TRBJ1-1, the full variable domain reads DTAVSQTPKYLVTQMGNDKSIKCEQNLGHDTMYWYKQDSKKFLKIMFSYNNKELIINETVPNRFSPKSPDKAHLNLHINSLELGDSAVYFCASSQLQGKAEAFFGQGTRLTVV.

V gene TRBV18 combines with J gene TRBJ2-5, with 12 bases that match TRBD1. This CDR3 is built from 16 residues. V was clipped by 5 bases and J by 5 bases; unmatched bases: 9. Germline V gene lookup returns CDR1 KGHSH and CDR2 LQKENI. CDR3 residues: CASSTGTGGATETQYF. The CDR3 DNA reads TGTGCCAGCTCAACCGGGACAGGGGGCGCGACGGAGACCCAGTACTTC.

This clonotype was detected many times. The chain couples TRBV18 to TRBJ1-1; D is uncertain. V lost 2 bases and J lost 0, with 10 bases in between. Germline lookup yields CDR1 KGHSH and CDR2 LQKENI. This CDR3 region has 15 residues. CDR3: CASSPALSMNTEAFF. DNA for the CDR3: TGTGCCAGCTCACCAGCTTTGAGTATGAACACTGAAGCTTTCTTT.

J is TRBJ1-1 and V is TRBV6-1, with TRBD1 identical over 7 bases. The CDR3 totals 14 residues. Germline assignment: CDR1 MNHNS and CDR2 SASEGT. Trimming at V came to 4 bases and at J to 0 bases, leaving 2 bases not matched to a gene. The CDR3 loop reads CASSGGTVNTEAFF. In DNA form, the CDR3 reads TGTGCCAGCAGTGGGGGGACAGTGAACACTGAAGCTTTCTTT.

In this sample, this clonotype turned up many times. V and J are TRBV4-1 and TRBJ2-1; 8 nucleotides align to TRBD2. The V segment lost 1 base and the J segment 0 bases; nucleotides outside the gene matches: 2. Per germline, CDR1 MGHRA and CDR2 YSYEKL. The CDR3 has 16 amino acids. Here the CDR3 reads CASSQVSGSSYNEQFF. As DNA, the CDR3 is TGCGCCAGCAGCCAAGTAAGCGGGAGCTCCTACAATGAGCAGTTCTTC.

This clonotype has a handful of counts. CDR3 nucleotide sequence: TGTGCCAGCAGCCCCGGATTTAGGGGAAACACTGAAGCTTTCTTT. Residues: CASSPGFRGNTEAFF. The rearrangement links TRBV3-1 to TRBJ1-1; a possible D gene is TRBD1 (5 bases). V was cut by 4 bases and J by 2 bases, with 14 bases left in between. CDR1 is LGHDT and CDR2 is YNNKEL in the germline V gene (reference sequence). This CDR3 spans 15 amino acids.

This clonotype was counted many times. V is TRBV28 and J is TRBJ2-7; 9 bases match TRBD1. V lost 8 bases to trimming and J lost 6 bases; unmatched junction nucleotides: 14. The CDR3 loop spans 15 amino acids. Germline V gene data show CDR1 as MDHEN and CDR2 as SYDVKM. The CDR3 sequence: CASSSTGTGRGEQYF. CDR3 DNA: TGTGCCAGCTCTTCGACCGGGACAGGGAGAGGCGAGCAGTACTTC. The full variable domain, completed using reference TRBV28 and TRBJ2-7, is DVKVTQSSRYLVKRTGEKVFLECVQDMDHENMFWYRQDPGLGLRLIYFSYDVKMKEKGDIPEGYSVSREKKERFSLILESASTNQTSMYLCASSSTGTGRGEQYFGPGTRLTVT.

V and J are TRBV6-1 and TRBJ1-5; the D is unclear. Germline CDR1 is MNHNS and CDR2 is SASEGT. The V end was cut by 2 bases, the J end by 5 bases, with 4 bases between. CDR3 length equals 12 residues. CDR3 sequence: CASSEWDQPQHF. The CDR3 nucleotides read TGTGCCAGCAGTGAATGGGATCAGCCCCAGCATTTT.

There are a few counts of this clonotype. Mismatch with germline at one junction end may stem from a read error. The rearrangement joins TRBV7-6 to TRBJ2-7; TRBD2 might be the D (5 bases). Germline V CDR1 and CDR2: SGHVS, FNYEAQ. This CDR3 contains 14 residues. The CDR3 loop is CASSYSGSSYERYF. The CDR3 nucleotides are TGTGCCAGCAGCTACAGCGGCAGTTCCTACGAGCGGTACTTC.

This clonotype occurred a few times. The V call is TRBV7-2, the J call TRBJ2-5; D gene uncertain. The CDR3 is made up of 14 amino acids. From germline, CDR1 is SGHTA and CDR2 FQGNSA. V was trimmed by 0 bases and J by 2 bases, leaving 7 bases between them. CDR3 region: CASSLATVQETQYF. The CDR3 DNA reads as TGTGCCAGCAGCTTAGCAACGGTTCAAGAGACCCAGTACTTC.

This chain connects TRBV4-1 to TRBJ2-7, with TRBD2 as a possible D gene (6 bases). V was shortened by 1 base and J by 7 bases, with 11 bases between the two germline ends. Germline-derived CDR1 and CDR2 are MGHRA and YSYEKL. The CDR3 sequence is 13 residues long. CDR3 protein: CASSQGEAGEQYF. CDR3 nucleotides: TGCGCCAGCAGCCAAGGGGAGGCGGGAGAGCAGTACTTC.

This clonotype was detected only a few times. The V and J genes are TRBV3-1 and TRBJ1-2; no firm D call. Germline V gives CDR1 LGHDT, CDR2 YNNKEL (reference sequence). Trimming pared 0 bases from V and 5 bases from J, leaving 10 bases between. CDR3 size: 14 residues. CDR3 protein: CASSQDVRLYGYTF. The CDR3 nucleotides read TGTGCCAGCAGCCAAGACGTCCGACTTTATGGCTACACCTTC.

The genes are TRBV19 and TRBJ1-5; tentatively, D is TRBD1 (5 bases). V was cut by 5 bases and J by 1 base, with 12 bases left in between. Per germline, CDR1 LNHDA and CDR2 SQIVND (reference sequence). CDR3 length equals 15 residues. This chain's CDR3 is CASSFGKGSNQPQHF. In DNA form, the CDR3 reads TGTGCCAGTAGTTTCGGGAAGGGGAGCAATCAGCCCCAGCATTTT. Variable domain in full (rest from reference TRBV19 and TRBJ1-5): DGGITQSPKYLFRKEGQNVTLSCEQNLNHDAMYWYRQDPGQGLRLIYYSQIVNDFQKGDIAEGYSVSREKKESFPLTVTSAQKNPTAFYLCASSFGKGSNQPQHFGDGTRLSIL.